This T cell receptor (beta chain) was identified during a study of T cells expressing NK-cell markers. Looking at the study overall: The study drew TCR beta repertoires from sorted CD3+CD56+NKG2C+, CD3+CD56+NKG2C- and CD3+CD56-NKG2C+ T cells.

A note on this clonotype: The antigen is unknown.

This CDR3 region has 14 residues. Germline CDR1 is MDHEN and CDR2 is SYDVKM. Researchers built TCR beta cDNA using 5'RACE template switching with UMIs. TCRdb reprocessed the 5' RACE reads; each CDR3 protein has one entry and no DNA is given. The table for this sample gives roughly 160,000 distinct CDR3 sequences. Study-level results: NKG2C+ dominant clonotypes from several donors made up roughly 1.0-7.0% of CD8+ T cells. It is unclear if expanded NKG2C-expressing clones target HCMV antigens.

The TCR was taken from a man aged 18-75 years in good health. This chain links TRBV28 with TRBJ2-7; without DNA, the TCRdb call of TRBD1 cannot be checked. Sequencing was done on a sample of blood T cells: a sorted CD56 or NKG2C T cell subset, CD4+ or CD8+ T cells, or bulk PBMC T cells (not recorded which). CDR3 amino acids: CASSMTGNSYEQYF.